Only one count was recorded for the clone carrying this T cell receptor beta chain. As yet, its antigen is unknown. Samples had at least 7 million PBMCs isolated from them. The CDR3 is 16 amino acids. Trimming took 6 bases from V and 3 from J; bases not matched to a gene: 14. Then a second PCR, running roughly 7 to 11 cycles, was carried out with a sample-barcoded 5' primer and a J-beta primer mix. The yield of each sample was at least 2.5 million CDR3-containing paired-end reads. TCRdb passed the 5' RACE reads through MiXCR, listing each CDR3 protein once. Among some 290,000 distinct CDR3 sequences listed, 25% to 30% were seen once. This entry belongs to a study of blood T cells in healthy people across ages. Study observations and caveats: Age brought a roughly linear fall in TCR beta diversity measured per million T cells. Percentage of naive T cells showed a strong correlation with TCR beta diversity.

This sequence was found in a woman aged 65 to 85 in good health. V usage is TRBV12-3 or TRBV12-4 and J usage is TRBJ2-7; 7 bases map to TRBD2. Sequenced material: blood. CDR3 sequence: CASRPTGGDGIYEQYF. CDR3 coding DNA: TGTGCCAGCAGACCCACGGGGGGAGATGGGATCTACGAGCAGTACTTC.